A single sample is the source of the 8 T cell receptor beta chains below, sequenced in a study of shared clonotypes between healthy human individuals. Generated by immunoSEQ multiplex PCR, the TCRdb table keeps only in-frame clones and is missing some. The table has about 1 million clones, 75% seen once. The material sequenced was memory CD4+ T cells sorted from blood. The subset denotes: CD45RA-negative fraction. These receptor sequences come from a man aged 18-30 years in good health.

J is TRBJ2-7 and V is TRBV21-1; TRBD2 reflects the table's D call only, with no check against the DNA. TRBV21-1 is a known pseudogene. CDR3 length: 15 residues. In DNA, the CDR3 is TGTGCCAGCAGCAAGACTAGCGGGAGTTGTTACGAGCAGTACTTC. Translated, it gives CASSKTSGSCYEQYF.

Written as DNA, the CDR3 is TGTGCCAGCAGCCCTGGACAGGGGGCAAAATCCTACGAGCAGTACTTC. Its protein product is CASSPGQGAKSYEQYF. The chain joins TRBV9 to TRBJ2-7; 11 positions agree with TRBD1. The length of the CDR3 is 16 residues. The J segment lost 1 base and the V segment lost 4 bases, leaving 7 bases of the junction unmatched. CDR1 SGDLS and CDR2 YYNGEE come from the germline V gene.

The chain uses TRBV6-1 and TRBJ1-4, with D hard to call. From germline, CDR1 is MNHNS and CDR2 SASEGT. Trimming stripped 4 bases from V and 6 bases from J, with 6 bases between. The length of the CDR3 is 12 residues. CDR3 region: CASSGVYEKLFF. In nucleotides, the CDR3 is TGTGCCAGCAGTGGGGTATATGAAAAACTGTTTTTT.

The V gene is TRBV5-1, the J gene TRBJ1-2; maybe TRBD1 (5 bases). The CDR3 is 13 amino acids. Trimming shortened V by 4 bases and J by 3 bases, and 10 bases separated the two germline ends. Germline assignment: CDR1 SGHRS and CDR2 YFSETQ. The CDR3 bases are TGCGCCAGCAGCGACAGTTGGGACTATGGCTACACCTTC. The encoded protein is CASSDSWDYGYTF.

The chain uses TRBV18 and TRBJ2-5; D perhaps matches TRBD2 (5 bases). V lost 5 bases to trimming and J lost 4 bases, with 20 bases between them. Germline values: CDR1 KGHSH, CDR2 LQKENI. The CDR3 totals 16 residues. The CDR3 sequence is CASSSHPPGSGETQYF. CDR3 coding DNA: TGTGCCAGCTCATCTCACCCTCCGGGGTCGGGAGAGACCCAGTACTTC.

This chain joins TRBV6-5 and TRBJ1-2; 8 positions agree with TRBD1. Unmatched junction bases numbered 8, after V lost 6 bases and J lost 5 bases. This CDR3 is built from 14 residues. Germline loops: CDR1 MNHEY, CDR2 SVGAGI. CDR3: CASSFDRGWYGYTF. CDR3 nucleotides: TGTGCCAGCAGCTTTGACAGGGGATGGTATGGCTACACCTTC.

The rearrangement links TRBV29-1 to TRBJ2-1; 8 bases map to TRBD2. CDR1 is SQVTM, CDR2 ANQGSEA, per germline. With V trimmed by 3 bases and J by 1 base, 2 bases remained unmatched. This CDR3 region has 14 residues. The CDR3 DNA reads TGCAGCGTTGAGGGACTAGGGTCCTACAATGAGCAGTTCTTC. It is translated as CSVEGLGSYNEQFF.

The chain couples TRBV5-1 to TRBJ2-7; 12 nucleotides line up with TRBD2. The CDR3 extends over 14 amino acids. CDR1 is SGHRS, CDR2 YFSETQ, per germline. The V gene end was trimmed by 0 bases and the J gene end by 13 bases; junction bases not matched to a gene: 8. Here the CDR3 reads CASSLGLAGEGEYF. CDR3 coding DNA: TGCGCCAGCAGCTTGGGACTAGCGGGAGAGGGAGAATACTTC.